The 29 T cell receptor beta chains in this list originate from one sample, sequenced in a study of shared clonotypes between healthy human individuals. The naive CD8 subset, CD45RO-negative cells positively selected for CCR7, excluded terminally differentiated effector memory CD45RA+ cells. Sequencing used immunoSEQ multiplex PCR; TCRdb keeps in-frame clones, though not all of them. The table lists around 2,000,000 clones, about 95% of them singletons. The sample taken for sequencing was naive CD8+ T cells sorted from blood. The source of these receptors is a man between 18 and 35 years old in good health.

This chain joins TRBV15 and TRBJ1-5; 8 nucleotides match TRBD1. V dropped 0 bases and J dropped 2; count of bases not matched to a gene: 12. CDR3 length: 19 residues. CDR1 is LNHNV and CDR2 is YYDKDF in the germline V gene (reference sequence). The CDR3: CATSRDFPSGQGGNQPQHF. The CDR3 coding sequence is TGTGCCACCAGCAGAGATTTCCCGAGTGGACAGGGAGGCAATCAGCCCCAGCATTTT.

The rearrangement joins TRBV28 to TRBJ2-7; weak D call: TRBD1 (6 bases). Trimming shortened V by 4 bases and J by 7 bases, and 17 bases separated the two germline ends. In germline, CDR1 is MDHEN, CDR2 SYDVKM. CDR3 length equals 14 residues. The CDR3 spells CASSSSQGNAEQYF. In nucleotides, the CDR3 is TGTGCCAGCAGTTCTAGCCAGGGGAACGCGGAGCAGTACTTC. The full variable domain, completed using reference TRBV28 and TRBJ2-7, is DVKVTQSSRYLVKRTGEKVFLECVQDMDHENMFWYRQDPGLGLRLIYFSYDVKMKEKGDIPEGYSVSREKKERFSLILESASTNQTSMYLCASSSSQGNAEQYFGPGTRLTVT.

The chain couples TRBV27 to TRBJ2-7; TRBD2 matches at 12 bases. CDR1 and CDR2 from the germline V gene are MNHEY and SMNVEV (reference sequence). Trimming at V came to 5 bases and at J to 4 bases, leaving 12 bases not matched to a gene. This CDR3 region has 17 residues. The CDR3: CASSPISPSGRAYEQYF. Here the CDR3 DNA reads TGTGCCAGCAGTCCTATCTCCCCTAGCGGGAGGGCTTACGAGCAGTACTTC.

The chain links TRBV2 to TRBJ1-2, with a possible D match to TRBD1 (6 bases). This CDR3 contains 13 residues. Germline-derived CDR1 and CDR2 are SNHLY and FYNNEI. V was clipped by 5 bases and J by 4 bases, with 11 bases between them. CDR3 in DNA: TGTGCCAGCAGTACAAGGGGGGGCTATGGCTACACCTTC. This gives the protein CASSTRGGYGYTF.

CDR3 DNA sequence: TGTGCCAGCAGCGCAAGTGGGACAGGGAATGAAAAACTGTTTTTT. It yields the protein CASSASGTGNEKLFF. This chain uses TRBV9 with TRBJ1-4, with TRBD1 identical over 9 bases. This CDR3 has 15 residues. Germline V gene lookup returns CDR1 SGDLS and CDR2 YYNGEE. Unmatched junction bases numbered 5, after V lost 3 bases and J lost 5 bases.

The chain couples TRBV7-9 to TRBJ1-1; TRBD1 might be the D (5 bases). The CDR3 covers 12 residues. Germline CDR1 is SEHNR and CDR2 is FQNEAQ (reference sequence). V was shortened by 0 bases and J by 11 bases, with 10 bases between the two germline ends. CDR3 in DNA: TGTGCCAGCAGCTTAGCACAGGATGAGGCTTTCTTT. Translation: CASSLAQDEAFF.

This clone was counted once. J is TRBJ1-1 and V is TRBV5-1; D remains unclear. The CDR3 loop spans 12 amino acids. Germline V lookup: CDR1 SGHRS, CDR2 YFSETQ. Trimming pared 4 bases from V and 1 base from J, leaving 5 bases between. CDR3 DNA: TGCGCCAGCAGCGCCGAGAACACTGAAGCTTTCTTT. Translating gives CASSAENTEAFF.

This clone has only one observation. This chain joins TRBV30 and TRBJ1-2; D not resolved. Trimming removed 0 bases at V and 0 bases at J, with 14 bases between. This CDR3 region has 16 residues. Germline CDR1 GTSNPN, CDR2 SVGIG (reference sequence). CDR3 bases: TGTGCCTGGAGTGTACCTTGGGGAGGCCCTAACTATGGCTACACCTTC. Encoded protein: CAWSVPWGGPNYGYTF.

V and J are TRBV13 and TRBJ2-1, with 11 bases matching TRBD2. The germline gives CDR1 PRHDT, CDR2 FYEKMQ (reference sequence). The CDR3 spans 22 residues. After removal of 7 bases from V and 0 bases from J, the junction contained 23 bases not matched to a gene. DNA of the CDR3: TGTGCCAGCAACAAACGGGGCCCCCAACTAGCGGGGGAGCCAGACTCCTACAATGAGCAGTTCTTC. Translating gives CASNKRGPQLAGEPDSYNEQFF.

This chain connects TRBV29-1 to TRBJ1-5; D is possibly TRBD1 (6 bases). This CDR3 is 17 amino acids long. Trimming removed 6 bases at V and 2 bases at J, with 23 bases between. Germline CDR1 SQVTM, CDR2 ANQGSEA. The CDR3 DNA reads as TGCAGCGTGTACAATCCCGGGGGCCGACGGGGCAATCAGCCCCAGCATTTT. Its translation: CSVYNPGGRRGNQPQHF.

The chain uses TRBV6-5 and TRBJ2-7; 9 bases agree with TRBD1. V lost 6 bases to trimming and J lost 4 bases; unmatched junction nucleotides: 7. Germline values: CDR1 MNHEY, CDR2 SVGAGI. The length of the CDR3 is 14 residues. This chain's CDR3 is CASRAQGTGYEQYF. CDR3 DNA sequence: TGTGCCAGCAGAGCGCAGGGGACAGGGTACGAGCAGTACTTC.

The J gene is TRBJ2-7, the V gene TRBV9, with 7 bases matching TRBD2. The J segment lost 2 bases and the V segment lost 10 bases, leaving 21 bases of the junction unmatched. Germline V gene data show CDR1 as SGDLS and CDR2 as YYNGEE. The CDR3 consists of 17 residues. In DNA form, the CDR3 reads TGTGCCTTATCGATCGGCGGGAGTTTCATCTGCCCCTACGAGCAGTACTTC. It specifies CALSIGGSFICPYEQYF.

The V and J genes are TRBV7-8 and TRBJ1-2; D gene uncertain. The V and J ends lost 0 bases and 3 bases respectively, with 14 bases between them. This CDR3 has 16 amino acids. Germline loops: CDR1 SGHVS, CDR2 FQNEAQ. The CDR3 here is CASSLAQEGGYYGYTF. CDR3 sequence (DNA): TGTGCCAGCAGCTTAGCGCAGGAGGGCGGGTACTATGGCTACACCTTC.

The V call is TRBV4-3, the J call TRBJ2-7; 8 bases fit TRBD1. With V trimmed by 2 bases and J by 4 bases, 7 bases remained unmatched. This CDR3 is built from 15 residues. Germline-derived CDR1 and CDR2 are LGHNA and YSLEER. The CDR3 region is CASSQNRGDPYEQYF. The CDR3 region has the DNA TGCGCCAGCAGCCAAAACAGGGGGGATCCTTACGAGCAGTACTTC.

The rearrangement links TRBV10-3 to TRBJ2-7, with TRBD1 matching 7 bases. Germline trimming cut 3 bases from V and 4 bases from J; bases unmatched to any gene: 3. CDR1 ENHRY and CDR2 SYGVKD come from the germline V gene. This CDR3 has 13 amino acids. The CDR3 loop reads CAISEGQEYEQYF. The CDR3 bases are TGTGCCATCAGTGAAGGACAGGAATACGAGCAGTACTTC.

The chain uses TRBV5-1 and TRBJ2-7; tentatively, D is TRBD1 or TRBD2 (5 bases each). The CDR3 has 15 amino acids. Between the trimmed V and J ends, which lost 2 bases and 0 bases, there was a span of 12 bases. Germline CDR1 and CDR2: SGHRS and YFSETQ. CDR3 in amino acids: CASSLGRDGSYEQYF. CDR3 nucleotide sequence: TGCGCCAGCAGCTTAGGTCGGGACGGCTCCTACGAGCAGTACTTC. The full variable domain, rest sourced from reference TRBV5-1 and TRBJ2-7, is KAGVTQTPRYLIKTRGQQVTLSCSPISGHRSVSWYQQTPGQGLQFLFEYFSETQRNKGNFPGRFSGRQFSNSRSEMNVSTLELGDSALYLCASSLGRDGSYEQYFGPGTRLTVT.

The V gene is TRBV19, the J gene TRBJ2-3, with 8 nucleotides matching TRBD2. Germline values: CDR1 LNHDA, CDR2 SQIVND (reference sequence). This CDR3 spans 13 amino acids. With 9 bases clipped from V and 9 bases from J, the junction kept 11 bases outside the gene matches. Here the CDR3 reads CARFGGAMDTQYF. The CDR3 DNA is TGTGCCAGGTTCGGGGGGGCGATGGACACGCAGTATTTT. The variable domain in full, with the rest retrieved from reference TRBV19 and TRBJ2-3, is DGGITQSPKYLFRKEGQNVTLSCEQNLNHDAMYWYRQDPGQGLRLIYYSQIVNDFQKGDIAEGYSVSREKKESFPLTVTSAQKNPTAFYLCARFGGAMDTQYFGPGTRLTVL.

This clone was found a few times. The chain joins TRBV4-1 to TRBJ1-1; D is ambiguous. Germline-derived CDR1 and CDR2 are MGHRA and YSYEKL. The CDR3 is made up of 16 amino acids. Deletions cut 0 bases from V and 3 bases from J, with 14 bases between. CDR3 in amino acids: CASSQEEAGFDTEAFF. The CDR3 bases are TGCGCCAGCAGCCAAGAAGAGGCGGGGTTTGACACTGAAGCTTTCTTT.

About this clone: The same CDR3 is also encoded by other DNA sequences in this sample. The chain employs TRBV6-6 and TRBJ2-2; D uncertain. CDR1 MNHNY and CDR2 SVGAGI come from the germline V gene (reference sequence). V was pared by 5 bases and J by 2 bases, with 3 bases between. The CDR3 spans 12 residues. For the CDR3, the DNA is TGTGCCAGCAGTCCTAACACCGGGGAGCTGTTTTTT. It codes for CASSPNTGELFF.

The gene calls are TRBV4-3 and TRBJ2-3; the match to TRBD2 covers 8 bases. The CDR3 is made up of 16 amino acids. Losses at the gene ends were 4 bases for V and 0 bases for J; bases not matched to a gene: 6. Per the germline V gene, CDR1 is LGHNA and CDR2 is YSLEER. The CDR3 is CASSRGASGSTDTQYF. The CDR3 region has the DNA TGCGCCAGCAGCCGAGGGGCTAGCGGGAGCACAGATACGCAGTATTTT.

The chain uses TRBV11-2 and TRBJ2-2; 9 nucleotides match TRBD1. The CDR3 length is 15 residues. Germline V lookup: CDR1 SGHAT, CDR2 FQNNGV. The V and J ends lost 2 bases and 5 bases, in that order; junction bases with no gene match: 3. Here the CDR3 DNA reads TGTGCCAGCAGCTTAATGACAGGGGGAACCGGGGAGCTGTTTTTT. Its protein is CASSLMTGGTGELFF.

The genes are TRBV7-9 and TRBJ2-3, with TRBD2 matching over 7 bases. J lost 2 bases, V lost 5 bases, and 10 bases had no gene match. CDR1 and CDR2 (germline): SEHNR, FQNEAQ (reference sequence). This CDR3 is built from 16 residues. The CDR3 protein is CASSEWASGYTDTQYF. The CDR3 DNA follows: TGTGCCAGCAGCGAGTGGGCTAGCGGTTACACAGATACGCAGTATTTT.

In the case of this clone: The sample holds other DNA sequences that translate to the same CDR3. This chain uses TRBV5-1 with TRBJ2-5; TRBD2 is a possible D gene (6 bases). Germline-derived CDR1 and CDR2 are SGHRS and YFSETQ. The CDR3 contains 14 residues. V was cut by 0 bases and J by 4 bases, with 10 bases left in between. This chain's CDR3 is CASSLEGGVETQYF. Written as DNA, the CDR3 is TGCGCCAGCAGCTTGGAAGGCGGGGTAGAGACCCAGTACTTC. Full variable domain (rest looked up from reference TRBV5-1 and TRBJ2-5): KAGVTQTPRYLIKTRGQQVTLSCSPISGHRSVSWYQQTPGQGLQFLFEYFSETQRNKGNFPGRFSGRQFSNSRSEMNVSTLELGDSALYLCASSLEGGVETQYFGPGTRLLVL.

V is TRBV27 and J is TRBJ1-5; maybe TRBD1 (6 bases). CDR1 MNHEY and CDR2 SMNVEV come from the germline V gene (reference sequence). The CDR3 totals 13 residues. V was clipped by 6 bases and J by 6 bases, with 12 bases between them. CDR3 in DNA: TGTGCCAGCAGAACAGGGCCCGGTCAGCCCCAGCATTTT. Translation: CASRTGPGQPQHF.

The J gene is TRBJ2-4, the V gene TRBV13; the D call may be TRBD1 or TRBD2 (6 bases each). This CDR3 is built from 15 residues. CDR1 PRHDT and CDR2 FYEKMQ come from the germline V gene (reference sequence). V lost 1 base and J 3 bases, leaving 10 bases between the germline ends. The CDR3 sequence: CASSLVEGDKNIQYF. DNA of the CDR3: TGTGCCAGCAGCTTAGTGGAGGGGGACAAAAACATTCAGTACTTC.

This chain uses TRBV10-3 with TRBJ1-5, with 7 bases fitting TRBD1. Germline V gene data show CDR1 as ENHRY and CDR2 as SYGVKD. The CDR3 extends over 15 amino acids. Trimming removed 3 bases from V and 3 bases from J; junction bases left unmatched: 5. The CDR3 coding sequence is TGTGCCATCAGTGAAGAAGGGGGCTTCAATCAGCCCCAGCATTTT. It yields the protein CAISEEGGFNQPQHF.

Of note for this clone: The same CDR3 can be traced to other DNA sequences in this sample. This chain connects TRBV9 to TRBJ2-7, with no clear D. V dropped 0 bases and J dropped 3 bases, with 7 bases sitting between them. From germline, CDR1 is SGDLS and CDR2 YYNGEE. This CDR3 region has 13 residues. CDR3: CASSVDGGYEQYF. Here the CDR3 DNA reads TGTGCCAGCAGCGTAGATGGCGGCTACGAGCAGTACTTC.

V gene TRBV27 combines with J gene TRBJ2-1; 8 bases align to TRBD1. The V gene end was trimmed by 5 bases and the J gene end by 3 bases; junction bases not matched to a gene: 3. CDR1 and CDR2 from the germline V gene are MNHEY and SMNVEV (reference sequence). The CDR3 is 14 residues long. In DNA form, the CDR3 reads TGTGCCAGCAGTCCCACAGGGGGCTACAATGAGCAGTTCTTC. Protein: CASSPTGGYNEQFF.

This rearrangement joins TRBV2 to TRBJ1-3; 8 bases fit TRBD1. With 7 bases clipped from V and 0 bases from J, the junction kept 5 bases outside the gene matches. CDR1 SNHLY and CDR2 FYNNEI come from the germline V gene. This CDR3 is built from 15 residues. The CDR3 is CASTPGGRSGNTIYF. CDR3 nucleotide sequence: TGTGCCAGCACCCCAGGGGGCCGCTCTGGAAACACCATATATTTT. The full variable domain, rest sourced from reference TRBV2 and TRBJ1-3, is EPEVTQTPSHQVTQMGQEVILRCVPISNHLYFYWYRQILGQKVEFLVSFYNNEISEKSEIFDDQFSVERPDGSNFTLKIRSTKLEDSAMYFCASTPGGRSGNTIYFGEGSWLTVV.